This entry lists 31 T cell receptor beta chains sequenced from one sample in a study of blood T cell repertoires in COVID-19. The data were produced by immunoSEQ multiplex PCR, yet TCRdb's version contains in-frame clones alone and is incomplete. The sample carries roughly 280,000 clones, roughly nine tenths recorded once. Sequencing was performed on PBMCs or T cells enriched from blood (not recorded which). The receptors come from a woman between 50 and 59 years old who had recovered from COVID-19.

The chain carries TRBV28 and TRBJ1-1; D remains unclear. Germline V gene data show CDR1 as MDHEN and CDR2 as SYDVKM. CDR3 length: 15 residues. Trimming cost V 5 bases and J 2 bases, with 15 bases left between them. CDR3 sequence: CASSSLVSANTEAFF. The CDR3 nucleotides read TGTGCCAGCAGTAGTTTAGTGTCCGCCAACACTGAAGCTTTCTTT.

This clone has more than one count but fewer than ten. V gene TRBV7-8 combines with J gene TRBJ1-3; D possibly corresponds to TRBD1 (5 bases). This CDR3 spans 15 amino acids. The germline V gene encodes CDR1 SGHVS and CDR2 FQNEAQ. Trimming removed 7 bases from V and 2 bases from J, with 15 bases in between. The CDR3 protein is CASTQGRITGNTIYF. CDR3 in DNA: TGTGCCAGCACCCAGGGCAGAATAACTGGAAACACCATATATTTT. Full variable domain (missing parts from reference TRBV7-8 and TRBJ1-3): GAGVSQSPRYKVAKRGQDVALRCDPISGHVSLFWYQQALGQGPEFLTYFQNEAQLDKSGLPSDRFFAERPEGSVSTLKIQRTQQEDSAVYLCASTQGRITGNTIYFGEGSWLTVV.

The V call is TRBV10-2, the J call TRBJ1-1; D is undetermined. The CDR3 length is 14 residues. Trimming stripped 3 bases from V and 1 base from J, with 9 bases between. Germline lookup yields CDR1 WSHSY and CDR2 SAAADI. The CDR3 loop reads CASSDQIQNTEAFF. The DNA for the CDR3 is TGCGCCAGCAGTGATCAGATCCAGAACACTGAAGCTTTCTTT.

This clone was observed a single time. The J gene is TRBJ2-7, the V gene TRBV30; D perhaps matches TRBD1 (6 bases). This CDR3 is built from 13 residues. Germline assignment: CDR1 GTSNPN and CDR2 SVGIG (reference sequence). V dropped 3 bases and J dropped 3 bases, with 12 bases sitting between them. DNA for the CDR3: TGTGCCTGGAGCCCCGCGGACAGCTACGAGCAGTACTTC. It translates to CAWSPADSYEQYF.

This chain connects TRBV27 to TRBJ1-4, with TRBD1 identical over 7 bases. The CDR3 has 13 residues. Per germline, CDR1 MNHEY and CDR2 SMNVEV (reference sequence). V lost 6 bases to trimming and J lost 8 bases; unmatched junction nucleotides: 6. The CDR3 DNA is TGTGCCAGCAGGCCACAGGGGTACGAAAAACTGTTTTTT. Residues: CASRPQGYEKLFF.

The chain uses TRBV7-2 and TRBJ1-6; D not resolved. Germline CDR1 reads SGHTA; CDR2 reads FQGNSA. Between the trimmed V and J ends, which lost 1 base and 8 bases, there was a span of 12 bases. This CDR3 region has 15 residues. CDR3 DNA: TGTGCCAGCAGCTTAGTCTTTAACTCTTATTCACCCCTCCACTTT. It yields the protein CASSLVFNSYSPLHF.

The CDR3 nucleotides are TGTGCCAGCAGCTTAGGGGACAGATATTCGTTCTCTGGAAACACCATATATTTT. This sequence encodes CASSLGDRYSFSGNTIYF. This rearrangement joins TRBV7-2 to TRBJ1-3; 7 positions match TRBD1. V lost 1 base, J lost 0 bases, and 9 bases stayed unmatched. Germline assignment: CDR1 SGHTA and CDR2 FQGNSA. The CDR3 has 18 amino acids.

A word on this clone: This same CDR3 is encoded by further DNA sequences in the sample. The chain links TRBV12-3 or TRBV12-4 to TRBJ1-1, with D unclear. The length of the CDR3 is 13 residues. V dropped 3 bases and J dropped 1 base, with 6 bases sitting between them. The CDR3 spells CASSLSGNTEAFF. The CDR3, as DNA: TGTGCCAGCAGTTTGTCCGGGAACACTGAAGCTTTCTTT.

This chain connects TRBV7-9 to TRBJ2-7, with 8 bases that match TRBD1. The CDR3 consists of 14 residues. V dropped 4 bases and J dropped 7; count of bases not matched to a gene: 9. Germline V lookup: CDR1 SEHNR, CDR2 FQNEAQ (reference sequence). CDR3 sequence reads: CASSSPDRALEQYF. The CDR3 DNA reads TGTGCCAGCAGCTCCCCGGACAGGGCCTTAGAGCAGTACTTC. The variable domain in full, completed from reference TRBV7-9 and TRBJ2-7, reads DTGVSQNPRHKITKRGQNVTFRCDPISEHNRLYWYRQTLGQGPEFLTYFQNEAQLEKSRLLSDRFSAERPKGSFSTLEIQRTEQGDSAMYLCASSSPDRALEQYFGPGTRLTVT.

V usage is TRBV6-5 and J usage is TRBJ2-7; a possible D gene is TRBD2 (5 bases). Germline-derived CDR1 and CDR2 are MNHEY and SVGAGI. The V gene lost 6 bases and the J gene lost 3 bases, with 18 bases spanning the gap. The CDR3 has 15 residues. CDR3 sequence: CASRREVEGSYEQYF. The CDR3 DNA sequence: TGTGCCAGCAGGCGAGAGGTCGAAGGGAGCTACGAGCAGTACTTC.

The chain has TRBV7-2 and TRBJ2-4; TRBD1 is a possible D gene (6 bases). In germline, CDR1 is SGHTA, CDR2 FQGNSA. Trimming shortened V by 4 bases and J by 5 bases, and 15 bases separated the two germline ends. CDR3 length equals 15 residues. The CDR3 loop reads CASSSYRVEENIQYF. The CDR3 DNA reads as TGTGCCAGCAGCTCCTACAGGGTTGAGGAAAACATTCAGTACTTC.

The chain has TRBV4-1 and TRBJ2-5; D perhaps matches TRBD1 (5 bases). The V gene lost 0 bases and the J gene lost 2 bases, with 13 bases spanning the gap. The CDR3 extends over 16 amino acids. The V gene's germline CDR1 is MGHRA and CDR2 YSYEKL. The CDR3 here is CASSQDGAEFQETQYF. In DNA form, the CDR3 reads TGCGCCAGCAGCCAAGATGGGGCTGAATTTCAAGAGACCCAGTACTTC.

This chain connects TRBV28 to TRBJ1-6, with D possibly being TRBD1 (5 bases). CDR3 size: 13 residues. With 1 base removed from V and 11 bases from J, the gap between germline ends came to 9 bases. Germline loops: CDR1 MDHEN, CDR2 SYDVKM. The CDR3 coding sequence is TGTGCCAGCAGTTTATACAGGTATACACCCCTCCACTTT. As protein: CASSLYRYTPLHF.

Regarding this clone: This CDR3 is also generated by other DNA sequences in the sample. This rearrangement joins TRBV13 to TRBJ2-1; D not certain. Trimming removed 3 bases at V and 6 bases at J, with 6 bases between. The CDR3 totals 12 residues. Germline V CDR1 and CDR2: PRHDT, FYEKMQ (reference sequence). In DNA form, the CDR3 reads TGTGCCAGCAGCTTTTCGGGCAATGAGCAGTTCTTC. Protein product: CASSFSGNEQFF.

The chain has TRBV27 and TRBJ1-2, with 11 bases fitting TRBD1. Germline V gene sequence: CDR1 MNHEY, CDR2 SMNVEV (reference sequence). After removal of 6 bases from V and 8 bases from J, the junction contained 8 bases not matched to a gene. The CDR3 sequence is 14 residues long. CDR3 sequence reads: CASSSGQGAGGYTF. DNA for the CDR3: TGTGCCAGCAGCTCAGGACAGGGGGCGGGAGGCTACACCTTC.

The chain couples TRBV7-2 to TRBJ1-3; the match to TRBD1 covers 9 bases. This CDR3 spans 15 amino acids. The V and J ends lost 3 bases and 8 bases, in that order; junction bases with no gene match: 8. The germline V gene has CDR1 SGHTA and CDR2 FQGNSA. The DNA of the CDR3 is TGTGCCAGCAGCTTGGGACAGGGCTGGAGCGACACCATATATTTT. The encoded protein is CASSLGQGWSDTIYF.

The chain has TRBV15 and TRBJ1-5, with D hard to call. The CDR3 sequence is 12 residues long. Looked up from germline, CDR1 is LNHNV and CDR2 is YYDKDF (reference sequence). The V and J ends lost 5 bases and 4 bases respectively, with 6 bases between them. The CDR3 DNA follows: TGTGCCACCAGCTTGTATAATCAGCCCCAGCATTTT. Translating gives CATSLYNQPQHF.

V is TRBV7-3 and J is TRBJ2-5; weak D call: TRBD1 (5 bases). The CDR3 consists of 15 residues. The germline V gene has CDR1 SGHTA and CDR2 FQGTGA. V was trimmed by 2 bases and J by 2 bases, leaving 12 bases between them. CDR3 bases: TGTGCCAGCAGCTTATTTGGCAGGACACAAGAGACCCAGTACTTC. Protein: CASSLFGRTQETQYF.

The CDR3 sequence: CASSLVRSGEQYF. The CDR3 coding sequence is TGCGCCAGCAGCTTGGTTCGGTCTGGCGAGCAGTACTTC. The J gene is TRBJ2-7, the V gene TRBV5-1, with no clear D. V was clipped by 0 bases and J by 6 bases, with 10 bases between them. There are 13 residues in the CDR3. Germline assignment: CDR1 SGHRS and CDR2 YFSETQ.

The CDR3, as DNA: TGCGCCAGCAGCTCACAGGGGATATTGAGTGAAAAACTGTTTTTT. This translates into CASSSQGILSEKLFF. The chain employs TRBV5-1 and TRBJ1-4; 7 positions agree with TRBD1. V lost 3 bases and J lost 7; bases outside the gene matches: 9. The CDR3 has 15 amino acids. Per the germline V gene, CDR1 is SGHRS and CDR2 is YFSETQ. The full variable domain, its missing parts supplied by reference TRBV5-1 and TRBJ1-4, is KAGVTQTPRYLIKTRGQQVTLSCSPISGHRSVSWYQQTPGQGLQFLFEYFSETQRNKGNFPGRFSGRQFSNSRSEMNVSTLELGDSALYLCASSSQGILSEKLFFGSGTQLSVL.

This chain joins TRBV27 and TRBJ2-1; weak D call: TRBD1 (5 bases). The V end lost 2 bases, the J end lost 4 bases, and 12 bases lay between the germline ends. The CDR3 loop spans 15 amino acids. The V gene's germline CDR1 is MNHEY and CDR2 SMNVEV (reference sequence). CDR3 nucleotides: TGTGCCAGCAGTTTAAAGGGGCGGCTATACAATGAGCAGTTCTTC. Translating it yields CASSLKGRLYNEQFF.

The gene calls are TRBV7-2 and TRBJ2-5; TRBD1 is a possible D gene (5 bases). There are 15 residues in the CDR3. V shed 2 bases and J shed 1 base, with 11 bases lying between them. Germline V lookup: CDR1 SGHTA, CDR2 FQGNSA. CDR3 region: CASSLHPGRQETQYF. CDR3 DNA sequence: TGTGCCAGCAGCTTACACCCAGGGCGCCAAGAGACCCAGTACTTC.

The J gene is TRBJ1-2, the V gene TRBV28; D is ambiguous. This CDR3 contains 15 residues. Trimming cost V 4 bases and J 3 bases, with 15 bases left between them. The V gene's germline CDR1 is MDHEN and CDR2 SYDVKM. Here the CDR3 DNA reads TGTGCCAGCAGTTCCCCGAGAGGCGGCGACTATGGCTACACCTTC. It codes for CASSSPRGGDYGYTF.

The rearrangement joins TRBV6-5 to TRBJ2-3; maybe TRBD1 (6 bases). CDR1 is MNHEY and CDR2 is SVGAGI in the germline V gene. The CDR3 runs 14 residues. Deletions cut 5 bases from V and 3 bases from J, with 12 bases between. The CDR3 sequence is CASSNRVTTDTQYF. The DNA for the CDR3 is TGTGCCAGCAGTAACAGGGTAACGACAGATACGCAGTATTTT.

V usage is TRBV6-2 or TRBV6-3 and J usage is TRBJ2-5; 7 bases are shared with TRBD2. This CDR3 has 20 amino acids. The germline CDR1 and CDR2 sequences are MNHEY and SVGEGT. V shed 4 bases and J 5 bases; nucleotides not matched to a gene: 25. The CDR3 loop is CASSSPPPKSLAPRQETQYF. DNA for the CDR3: TGTGCCAGCAGTTCTCCACCTCCTAAATCACTAGCGCCCCGTCAGGAGACCCAGTACTTC.

The chain joins TRBV7-8 to TRBJ2-1, with 10 positions matching TRBD2. Germline CDR1 and CDR2: SGHVS and FQNEAQ. The CDR3 runs to 18 residues. J gave up 3 bases and V 2 bases, and 10 bases lay outside the gene matches. CDR3 in amino acids: CASSLRRGLAENYNEQFF. The CDR3 coding sequence is TGTGCCAGCAGCTTAAGGCGTGGACTAGCGGAGAACTACAATGAGCAGTTCTTC.

To note about this clone: Different DNA sequences within this sample yield the same CDR3. This rearrangement joins TRBV2 to TRBJ1-6; D ambiguous. The CDR3 totals 13 residues. Trimming took off 3 bases at V and 7 bases at J, with 7 bases between the two ends. Germline values: CDR1 SNHLY, CDR2 FYNNEI. The CDR3 nucleotides are TGTGCCAGCAGTGATTCGGGAAATTCACCCCTCCACTTT. Translation: CASSDSGNSPLHF.

The gene calls are TRBV5-6 and TRBJ1-5; D might be TRBD1 (5 bases). Germline CDR1 SGHDT, CDR2 YYEEEE. This CDR3 region has 15 residues. Trimming took 2 bases from V and 4 from J, leaving 13 bases between them. CDR3 DNA sequence: TGTGCCAGCAGCTTAACCGGGGGATCTAATCAGCCCCAGCATTTT. This encodes CASSLTGGSNQPQHF.

The chain is built from TRBV5-4 and TRBJ2-3; a weak D match, TRBD1 (6 bases). Germline assignment: CDR1 SGHNT and CDR2 YYREEE (reference sequence). Between the trimmed V and J ends, which lost 9 bases and 0 bases, there was a span of 17 bases. This CDR3 contains 15 residues. The CDR3 DNA follows: TGTGCCACTACGCCCCGGGACAAAAGCACAGATACGCAGTATTTT. Translated, it gives CATTPRDKSTDTQYF.

V and J are TRBV7-2 and TRBJ2-7; 10 nucleotides match TRBD2. The CDR3 extends over 15 amino acids. V shed 3 bases, J shed 4 bases, and the junction held 6 bases outside the gene matches. The germline V gene encodes CDR1 SGHTA and CDR2 FQGNSA. This chain's CDR3 is CASSFRTSGKYEQYF. The CDR3 nucleotides are TGTGCCAGCAGCTTTAGAACTAGCGGGAAGTACGAGCAGTACTTC.

V and J are TRBV7-3 and TRBJ1-1; no firm D call. CDR1 and CDR2 from the germline V gene are SGHTA and FQGTGA. The CDR3 has 15 amino acids. V dropped 5 bases and J dropped 1 base, with 14 bases sitting between them. CDR3 amino acids: CASSPDNRGNTEAFF. CDR3 in DNA: TGTGCCAGCAGCCCCGATAACCGGGGGAACACTGAAGCTTTCTTT.